This T cell receptor (beta chain) was retrieved from a study of T cells in Graves' hyperthyroidism and ophthalmopathy. This CDR3 has 17 amino acids. CDR1 and CDR2 (germline): SGHTA, FQGNSA. V gave up 5 bases and J gave up 5 bases; unmatched junction bases: 16. This clonotype was seen ten or more times. Stable Graves' hyperthyroidism meant no ophthalmopathy progression within 18 months. Newly diagnosed patients aged 18 to 65 had hyperthyroidism of under 2 months' duration. The TCR beta CDR3 regions underwent amplification using RNA transcripts as the source. The study used the HTBI primer set for a first-round RT-PCR of the TCR CDR3. TCRdb re-called the multiplex PCR reads through MiXCR, storing one row per CDR3 protein. The sample gives more than 500,000 distinct CDR3 sequences, roughly 15% of which show up once; approximately 3.8% is in the top ten.

This receptor was identified in a woman aged 25 to 39 with Graves' hyperthyroidism. Material for sequencing was blood. The chain couples TRBV7-2 to TRBJ2-7; 9 nucleotides line up with TRBD2. The CDR3 DNA reads TGTGCCAGCAGCCCTATAGCGGGAGCAACCCTAATCCACGAGCAGTACTTC. Amino acids: CASSPIAGATLIHEQYF.